Below are 18 T cell receptor beta chains sequenced from a single sample in a study of T cells in Graves' hyperthyroidism and ophthalmopathy. RNA transcripts served as the template for amplifying TCR beta CDR3 regions. HTBI primers were employed in a first-round RT-PCR of the TCR CDR3. Each CDR3 protein gets one entry after TCRdb re-called the multiplex PCR reads with MiXCR. The table shows 200,000 to 250,000 distinct CDR3 sequences, with about 15% occurring only once. The sequenced sample consisted of blood. Source of these receptors: a man in his forties or fifties with Graves' hyperthyroidism.

The chain joins TRBV18 to TRBJ1-1; 10 bases match TRBD1. CDR3 length equals 16 residues. The trim removed 3 bases at V and 5 bases at J, leaving 9 bases unmatched. In germline, CDR1 is KGHSH, CDR2 LQKENI. CDR3 DNA sequence: TGTGCCAGCTCACCGCCCGGGACAGGGGTGAGAACTGAAGCTTTCTTT. Translating it yields CASSPPGTGVRTEAFF.

This CDR3 reads CASSRAYQETQYF. The CDR3 DNA is TGTGCCAGCAGCCGAGCATACCAAGAGACCCAGTACTTC. The V gene is TRBV14, the J gene TRBJ2-5; D is unresolved. CDR3 length: 13 residues. V lost 4 bases to trimming and J lost 0 bases, with 6 bases between them. Germline V CDR1 and CDR2: SGHDN, FVKESK.

This chain joins TRBV12-3 or TRBV12-4 and TRBJ1-3, with D perhaps TRBD1 (5 bases). The V end was cut by 6 bases, the J end by 9 bases, with 18 bases between. This CDR3 comprises 14 residues. Here the CDR3 reads CASREGRFISTIYF. The CDR3 DNA is TGTGCCAGCAGGGAGGGACGTTTCATCAGCACCATATATTTT.

The rearrangement links TRBV11-2 to TRBJ1-2; a possible D gene is TRBD1 (5 bases). V was clipped by 2 bases and J by 8 bases, with 15 bases between them. The CDR3 has 14 amino acids. Per germline, CDR1 SGHAT and CDR2 FQNNGV. CDR3 in amino acids: CASSLIGGGDGYTF. CDR3 nucleotide sequence: TGTGCCAGCAGCTTAATTGGAGGAGGGGACGGCTACACCTTC.

This clonotype was seen at least ten times. The rearrangement uses TRBV29-1 and TRBJ2-5; TRBD2 is a possible D gene (5 bases). Germline values: CDR1 SQVTM, CDR2 ANQGSEA. Trimming cost V 8 bases and J 5 bases, with 21 bases left between them. The length of the CDR3 is 14 residues. DNA for the CDR3: TGCAGCTTCGGCCGGACGGCGGGCGTGGAGACCCAGTACTTC. Translation: CSFGRTAGVETQYF.

The chain is built from TRBV11-2 and TRBJ2-3, with D uncertain. CDR3 length: 12 residues. Looked up from germline, CDR1 is SGHAT and CDR2 is FQNNGV. Between the trimmed V and J ends, which lost 5 bases and 6 bases, there was a span of 9 bases. The DNA for the CDR3 is TGTGCCAGCAGCCCCAACCCGGATACGCAGTATTTT. Its protein is CASSPNPDTQYF.

The V gene is TRBV14, the J gene TRBJ2-7; a possible D gene is TRBD1 (5 bases). V was clipped by 2 bases and J by 6 bases, with 17 bases between them. Per germline, CDR1 SGHDN and CDR2 FVKESK. The length of the CDR3 is 15 residues. CDR3 sequence reads: CASSQLPDPGIEQYF. As DNA, the CDR3 is TGTGCCAGCAGCCAACTCCCGGACCCAGGGATCGAGCAGTACTTC.

This clonotype was counted between two and nine times. The V gene is TRBV11-2, the J gene TRBJ1-2, with D perhaps TRBD1 (6 bases). The V gene's germline CDR1 is SGHAT and CDR2 FQNNGV. The CDR3 extends over 13 amino acids. Trimming shortened V by 3 bases and J by 6 bases, and 11 bases separated the two germline ends. In DNA form, the CDR3 reads TGTGCCAGCAGCTTCCAGGGGTTAGATGGCTACACCTTC. It codes for CASSFQGLDGYTF.

This clonotype was counted at least ten times. The chain uses TRBV30 and TRBJ2-7; D remains ambiguous. The CDR3 runs to 12 residues. Germline-derived CDR1 and CDR2 are GTSNPN and SVGIG (reference sequence). Trimming stripped 2 bases from V and 9 bases from J, with 14 bases between. The CDR3 spells CAWSYLRTLQYF. CDR3 DNA sequence: TGTGCCTGGAGTTATCTTAGGACCCTGCAGTACTTC.

Ten or more counts support this clonotype. The genes are TRBV28 and TRBJ2-1; 15 bases fit TRBD2. Germline trimming cut 7 bases from V and 3 bases from J; bases unmatched to any gene: 10. The germline V gene encodes CDR1 MDHEN and CDR2 SYDVKM. The length of the CDR3 is 18 residues. DNA for the CDR3: TGTGCCAGCAAGGATGGACTAGCGGGAGGGTCGGACTACAATGAGCAGTTCTTC. Amino acids: CASKDGLAGGSDYNEQFF.

There are many counts of this clonotype. The CDR3 DNA reads TGCGCCAGCAGCTTGGCCTATACTAGGTCGAGGGCCTATGGCTACACCTTC. Translated: CASSLAYTRSRAYGYTF. The V call is TRBV5-1, the J call TRBJ1-2; the D is unclear. The V gene lost 0 bases and the J gene lost 4 bases, with 19 bases spanning the gap. CDR3 size: 17 residues. Germline V gene lookup returns CDR1 SGHRS and CDR2 YFSETQ.

This clonotype was counted between two and nine times. This CDR3 is CSATGTNYEQYF. The CDR3 DNA reads TGCAGTGCAACCGGGACTAATTACGAGCAGTACTTC. The gene calls are TRBV20-1 and TRBJ2-7, with 7 positions matching TRBD2. From germline, CDR1 is DFQATT and CDR2 SNEGSKA (reference sequence). The J segment lost 4 bases and the V segment lost 6 bases, leaving 6 bases of the junction unmatched. CDR3 length equals 12 residues.

The chain joins TRBV29-1 to TRBJ2-7; 14 bases map to TRBD2. CDR3 length: 14 residues. J was trimmed by 5 bases and V by 8 bases; bases with no gene match: 8. Germline loops: CDR1 SQVTM, CDR2 ANQGSEA. The CDR3 coding sequence is TGCAGCATCTGGGGACTAGCGGGAGTAGACGAGCAGTACTTC. This encodes CSIWGLAGVDEQYF.

This chain links TRBV11-3 with TRBJ2-1, with 8 bases that match TRBD1. CDR3 length: 14 residues. V was pared by 5 bases and J by 9 bases, with 9 bases of the junction left unmatched. Per germline, CDR1 SGHNT and CDR2 YENEEA. The CDR3 loop is CASSRPQGASEQFF. DNA of the CDR3: TGTGCCAGCAGCCGCCCCCAGGGGGCGAGTGAGCAGTTCTTC.

In this sample, this clonotype turned up many times. V usage is TRBV11-2 and J usage is TRBJ2-1; D is unclear. The V end lost 5 bases, the J end lost 7 bases, and 12 bases lay between the germline ends. This CDR3 comprises 13 residues. Germline CDR1 reads SGHAT; CDR2 reads FQNNGV. CDR3 region: CASSPGVTNEQFF. The CDR3, as DNA: TGTGCCAGCAGCCCGGGCGTCACTAATGAGCAGTTCTTC.

This clonotype was counted at least ten times. This chain joins TRBV11-2 and TRBJ2-7, with TRBD2 matching over 9 bases. V lost 0 bases to trimming and J lost 4 bases; unmatched junction nucleotides: 4. The CDR3 totals 15 residues. Germline CDR1 SGHAT, CDR2 FQNNGV. The chain's CDR3 is CASSLEAGGIYEQYF. The CDR3 nucleotides read TGTGCCAGCAGCTTAGAGGCGGGAGGGATATACGAGCAGTACTTC.

The sample holds many counts of this clonotype. The chain combines TRBV6-6 with TRBJ2-5; 7 positions agree with TRBD2. The V gene end was trimmed by 0 bases and the J gene end by 5 bases; junction bases not matched to a gene: 3. Germline lookup yields CDR1 MNHNY and CDR2 SVGAGI (reference sequence). The CDR3 has 14 residues. CDR3 residues: CASSYSGGRETQYF. Written as DNA, the CDR3 is TGTGCCAGCAGTTACTCGGGAGGGCGGGAGACCCAGTACTTC.

This clonotype appeared many times. V is TRBV7-9 and J is TRBJ1-1; no definite D call. V was pared by 5 bases and J by 2 bases, with 18 bases between. The CDR3 loop spans 16 amino acids. The V gene's germline CDR1 is SEHNR and CDR2 FQNEAQ (reference sequence). The CDR3 nucleotides are TGTGCCAGCAGCCCTCCCGGACCTACCGTCAACACTGAAGCTTTCTTT. Protein sequence: CASSPPGPTVNTEAFF.